The present TCR beta chain was sequenced within a study of blood T cell repertoires in COVID-19 (dated by TCRdb to 2018 to 2020). With regard to the full study: Collaborator samples came from the United States, Italy and Spain and covered acute and convalescent phases of COVID-19. The prospective study material was composed of cDNA or gDNA derived from T cells, B-cell-depleted T cells, or PBMCs. Subjects who had been exposed to COVID-19, were actively infected with it, or had recovered from it provided the deeply sampled blood TCRbeta repertoires that made up the dataset. The repertoires were released in a freely available public database meant as a resource for research on the immune response to SARS-CoV-2. Samples came from the ongoing ImmuneRACE study (first 160 participants) plus 1,254 subjects from 6 global collaborators. Nearly every sample came with metadata listing a de-identified subject ID, COVID-19 status, age in years and sex. Where available, HLA class I and class II types were taken from metadata supplied by the sample provider and were not determined by assay-based typing. Results and caveats for the whole study, not just this receptor: Clinical and demographic metadata were provided uncurated, with the amount varying by source and participant.

The CDR3 numbers 15 residues from cysteine through phenylalanine. Only CDR3 DNA is held: 45 bases, read in frame from base 1. V ends up 6 bases short and J 2 bases short, with an unmatched junction base count of 4. Sequences SEHNR (CDR1) and FQNEAQ (CDR2) are obtained from the germline V gene (reference sequence). Details on this clone: Its antigen target is currently unknown. Per-base qualities were not stored, and no clone one base away is much larger.

Whole blood was collected in K2EDTA tubes by collaborating institutions according to the institutions' own protocols. Collaborator samples were shipped for TCRbeta analysis as frozen whole blood, isolated PBMCs, or DNA extracted from either sample type. TCRbeta CDR3 regions were amplified from genomic DNA using the immunoSEQ Assay, a bias-controlled multiplex PCR. Under the source paper's analysis protocol: The number of nucleated cells in each sample was estimated from the amplification of reference gene primers within the assay. To quantify the absolute abundance of each unique TCRbeta CDR3 rearrangement, sequence reads were collapsed and filtered. For each sample, productive Simpson clonality was calculated by taking the square root of Simpson's diversity index across productive rearrangements. TCRdb provides this immuneACCESS table in a form limited to in-frame rearrangements. Some clones are lacking; in checked studies, under half of them reflect an unresolved V gene, and why the rest are absent is not known. V and J calls and clone size are as listed in that table; D and trimming were resolved from the DNA. A total of 180,000 or so clones appear in this sample, roughly 86% of them only once. The ten most abundant clones make up around 3.5% of the sample.

This sequence originates from a man aged 65 to 85 with acute or convalescent COVID-19. Specimen: peripheral blood. The rearranged chain carries TRBV7-9 and TRBJ2-2, with TRBD2 matching 9 junction bases. In nucleotides, the sequence is TGTGCCAGCAGTCGACTAGCGGCAAACACCGGGGAGCTGTTTTTT. Its translation reads: CASSRLAANTGELFF.